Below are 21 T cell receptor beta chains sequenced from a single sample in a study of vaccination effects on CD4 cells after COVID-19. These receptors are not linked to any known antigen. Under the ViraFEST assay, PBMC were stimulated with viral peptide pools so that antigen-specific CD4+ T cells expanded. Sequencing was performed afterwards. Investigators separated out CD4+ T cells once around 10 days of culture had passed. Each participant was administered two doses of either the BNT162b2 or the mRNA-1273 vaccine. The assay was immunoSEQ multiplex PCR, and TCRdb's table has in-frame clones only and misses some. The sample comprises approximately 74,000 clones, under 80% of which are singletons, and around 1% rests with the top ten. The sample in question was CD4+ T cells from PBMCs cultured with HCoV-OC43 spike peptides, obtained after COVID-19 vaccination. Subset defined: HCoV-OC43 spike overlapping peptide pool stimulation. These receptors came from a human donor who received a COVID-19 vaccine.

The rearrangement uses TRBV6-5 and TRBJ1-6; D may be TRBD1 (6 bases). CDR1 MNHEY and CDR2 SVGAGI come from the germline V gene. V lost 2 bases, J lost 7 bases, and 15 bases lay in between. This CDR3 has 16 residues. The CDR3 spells CASSYHSGVENSPLHF. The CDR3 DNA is TGTGCCAGCAGTTACCATTCAGGGGTGGAGAATTCACCCCTCCACTTT.

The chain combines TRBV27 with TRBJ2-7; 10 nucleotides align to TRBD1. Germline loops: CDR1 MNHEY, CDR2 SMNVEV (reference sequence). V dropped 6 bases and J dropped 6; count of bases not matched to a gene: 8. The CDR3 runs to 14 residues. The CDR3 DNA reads TGTGCCAGCAGGGGGGACAGGGGAGTCGCCGAGCAGTACGTC. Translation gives CASRGDRGVAEQYV.

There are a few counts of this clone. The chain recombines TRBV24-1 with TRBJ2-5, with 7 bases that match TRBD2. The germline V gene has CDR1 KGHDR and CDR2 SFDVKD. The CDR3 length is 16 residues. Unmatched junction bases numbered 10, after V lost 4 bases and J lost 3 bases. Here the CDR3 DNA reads TGTGCCACCAGTGACCCCCCGGGAGGTGAAGAAGAGACCCAGTACTTC. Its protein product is CATSDPPGGEEETQYF.

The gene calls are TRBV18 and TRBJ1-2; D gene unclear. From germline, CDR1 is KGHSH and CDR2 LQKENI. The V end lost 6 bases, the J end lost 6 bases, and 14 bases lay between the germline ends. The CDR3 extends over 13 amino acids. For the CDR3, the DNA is TGTGCCAGCTCCTCCGAAAGGGAGGATGGCTACACCTTC. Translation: CASSSEREDGYTF.

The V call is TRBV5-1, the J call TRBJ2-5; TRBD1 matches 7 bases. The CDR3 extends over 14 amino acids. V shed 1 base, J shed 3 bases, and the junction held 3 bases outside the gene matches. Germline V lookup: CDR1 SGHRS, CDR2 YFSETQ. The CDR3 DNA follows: TGCGCCAGCAGCTTGACAGGGGCGGAAGAGACCCAGTACTTC. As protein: CASSLTGAEETQYF. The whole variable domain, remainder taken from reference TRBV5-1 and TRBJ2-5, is KAGVTQTPRYLIKTRGQQVTLSCSPISGHRSVSWYQQTPGQGLQFLFEYFSETQRNKGNFPGRFSGRQFSNSRSEMNVSTLELGDSALYLCASSLTGAEETQYFGPGTRLLVL.

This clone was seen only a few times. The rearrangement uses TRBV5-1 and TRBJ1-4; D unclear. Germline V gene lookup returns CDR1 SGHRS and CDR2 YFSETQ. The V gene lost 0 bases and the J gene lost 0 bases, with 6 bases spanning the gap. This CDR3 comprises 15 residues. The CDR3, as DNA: TGCGCCAGCAGCTTGGGGGTTCCAACTAATGAAAAACTGTTTTTT. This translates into CASSLGVPTNEKLFF.

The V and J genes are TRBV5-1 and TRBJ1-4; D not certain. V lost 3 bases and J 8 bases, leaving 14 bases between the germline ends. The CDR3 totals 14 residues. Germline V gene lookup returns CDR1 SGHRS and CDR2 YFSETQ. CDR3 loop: CASSSSTQYEKLFF. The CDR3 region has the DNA TGCGCCAGCAGCTCCTCGACACAATACGAAAAACTGTTTTTT.

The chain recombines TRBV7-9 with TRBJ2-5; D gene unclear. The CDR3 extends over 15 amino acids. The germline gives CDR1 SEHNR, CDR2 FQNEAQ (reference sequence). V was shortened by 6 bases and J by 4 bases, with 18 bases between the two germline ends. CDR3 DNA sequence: TGTGCCAGCAGGGAAGGGTTTGTTGGTAGAGAGACCCAGTACTTC. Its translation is CASREGFVGRETQYF.

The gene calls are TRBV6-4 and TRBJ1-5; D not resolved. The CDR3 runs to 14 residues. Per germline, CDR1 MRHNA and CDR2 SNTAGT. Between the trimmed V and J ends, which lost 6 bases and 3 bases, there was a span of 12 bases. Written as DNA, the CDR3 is TGTGCCAGCAGCGAAACAGACGACAATCAGCCCCAGCATTTT. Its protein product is CASSETDDNQPQHF.

CDR3 amino acids: CSASSGSQPQHF. In DNA, the CDR3 is TGCAGTGCTAGTTCGGGTAGTCAGCCCCAGCATTTT. This sequence joins TRBV20-1 and TRBJ1-5; D not resolved. From germline, CDR1 is DFQATT and CDR2 SNEGSKA (reference sequence). This CDR3 contains 12 residues. The germline V and J ends were trimmed by 3 bases and 6 bases, with 9 bases remaining between them.

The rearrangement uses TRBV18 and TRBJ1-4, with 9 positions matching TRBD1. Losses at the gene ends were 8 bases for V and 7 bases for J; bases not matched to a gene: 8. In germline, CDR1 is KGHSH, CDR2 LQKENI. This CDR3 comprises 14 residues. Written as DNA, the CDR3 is TGTGCCAGCGTGTTACAGGGGGCGGTTGAAAAACTGTTTTTT. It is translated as CASVLQGAVEKLFF.

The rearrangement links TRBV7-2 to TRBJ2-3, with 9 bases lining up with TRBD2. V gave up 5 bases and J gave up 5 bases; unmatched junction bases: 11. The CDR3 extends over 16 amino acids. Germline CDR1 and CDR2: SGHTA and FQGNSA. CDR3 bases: TGTGCCAGCAGCCCGGGGGGGCTAGCGGGGATAGATACGCAGTATTTT. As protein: CASSPGGLAGIDTQYF.

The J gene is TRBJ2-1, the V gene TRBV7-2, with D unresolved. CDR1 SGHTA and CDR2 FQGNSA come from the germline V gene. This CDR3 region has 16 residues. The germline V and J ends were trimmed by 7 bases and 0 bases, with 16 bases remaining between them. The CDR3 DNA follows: TGTGCCAGCACCCCCATCCGAGGATTCTCCTACAATGAGCAGTTCTTC. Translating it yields CASTPIRGFSYNEQFF.

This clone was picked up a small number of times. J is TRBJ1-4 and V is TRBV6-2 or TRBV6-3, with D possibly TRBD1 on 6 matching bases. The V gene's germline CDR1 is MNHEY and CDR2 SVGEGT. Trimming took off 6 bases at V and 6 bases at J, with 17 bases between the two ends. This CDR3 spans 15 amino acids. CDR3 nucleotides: TGTGCCAGCAGCCGCGGGGGCCTTGTCGATGAAAAACTGTTTTTT. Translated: CASSRGGLVDEKLFF.

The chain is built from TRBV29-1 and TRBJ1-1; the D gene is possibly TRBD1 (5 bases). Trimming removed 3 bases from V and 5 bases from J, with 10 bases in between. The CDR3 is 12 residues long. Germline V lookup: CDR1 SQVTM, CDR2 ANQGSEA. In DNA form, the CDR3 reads TGCAGCGTTGACCCGGGGGGGACTGAAGCTTTCTTT. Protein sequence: CSVDPGGTEAFF. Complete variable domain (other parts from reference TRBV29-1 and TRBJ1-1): SAVISQKPSRDICQRGTSLTIQCQVDSQVTMMFWYRQQPGQSLTLIATANQGSEATYESGFVIDKFPISRPNLTFSTLTVSNMSPEDSSIYLCSVDPGGTEAFFGQGTRLTVV.

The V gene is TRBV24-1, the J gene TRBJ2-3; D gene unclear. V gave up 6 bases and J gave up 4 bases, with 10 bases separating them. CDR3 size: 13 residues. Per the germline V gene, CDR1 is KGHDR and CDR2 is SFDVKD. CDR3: CATSFQNADTQYF. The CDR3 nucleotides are TGTGCCACCAGTTTCCAGAACGCAGATACGCAGTATTTT.

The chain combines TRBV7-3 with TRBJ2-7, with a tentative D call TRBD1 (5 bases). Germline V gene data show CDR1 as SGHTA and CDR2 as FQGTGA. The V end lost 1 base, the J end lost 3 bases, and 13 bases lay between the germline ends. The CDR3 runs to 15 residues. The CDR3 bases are TGTGCCAGCAGCTTAATTCCCGGACACCACTACGAGCAGTACGTC. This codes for CASSLIPGHHYEQYV.

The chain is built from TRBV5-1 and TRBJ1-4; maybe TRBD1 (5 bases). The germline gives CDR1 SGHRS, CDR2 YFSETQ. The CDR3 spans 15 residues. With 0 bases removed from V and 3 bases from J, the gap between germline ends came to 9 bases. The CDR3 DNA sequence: TGCGCCAGCAGCTTGGTTGCAGGGTCTAATGAAAAACTGTTTTTT. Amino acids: CASSLVAGSNEKLFF. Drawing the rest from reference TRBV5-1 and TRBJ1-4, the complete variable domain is KAGVTQTPRYLIKTRGQQVTLSCSPISGHRSVSWYQQTPGQGLQFLFEYFSETQRNKGNFPGRFSGRQFSNSRSEMNVSTLELGDSALYLCASSLVAGSNEKLFFGSGTQLSVL.

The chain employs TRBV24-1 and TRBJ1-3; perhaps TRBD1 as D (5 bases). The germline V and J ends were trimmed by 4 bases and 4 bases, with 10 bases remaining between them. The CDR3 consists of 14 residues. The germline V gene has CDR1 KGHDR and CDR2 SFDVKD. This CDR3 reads CATSDPAGGNTIYF. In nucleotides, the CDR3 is TGTGCCACCAGTGACCCTGCAGGGGGAAACACCATATATTTT.

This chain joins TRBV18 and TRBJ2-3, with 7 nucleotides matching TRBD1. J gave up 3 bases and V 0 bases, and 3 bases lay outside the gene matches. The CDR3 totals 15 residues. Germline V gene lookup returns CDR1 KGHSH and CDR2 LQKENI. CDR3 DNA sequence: TGTGCCAGCTCACCACCGGGCAGGGGGACAGATACGCAGTATTTT. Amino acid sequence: CASSPPGRGTDTQYF.

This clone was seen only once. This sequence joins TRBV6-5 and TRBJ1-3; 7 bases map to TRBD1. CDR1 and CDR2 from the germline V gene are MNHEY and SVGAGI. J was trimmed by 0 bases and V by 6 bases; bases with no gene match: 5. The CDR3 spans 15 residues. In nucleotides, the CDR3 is TGTGCCAGCAGACTACAGGGGATCTCTGGAAACACCATATATTTT. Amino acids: CASRLQGISGNTIYF.